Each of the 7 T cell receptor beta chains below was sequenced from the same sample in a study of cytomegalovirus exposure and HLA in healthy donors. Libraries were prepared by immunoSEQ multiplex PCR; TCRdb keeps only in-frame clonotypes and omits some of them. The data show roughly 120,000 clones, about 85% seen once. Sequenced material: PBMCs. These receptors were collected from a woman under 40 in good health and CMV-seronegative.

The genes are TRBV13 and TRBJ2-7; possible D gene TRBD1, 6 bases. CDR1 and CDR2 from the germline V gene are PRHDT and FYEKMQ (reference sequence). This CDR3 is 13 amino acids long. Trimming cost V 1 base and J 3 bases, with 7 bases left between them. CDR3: CASSLEDSYEQYF. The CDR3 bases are TGTGCCAGCAGCTTAGAGGACAGCTACGAGCAGTACTTC.

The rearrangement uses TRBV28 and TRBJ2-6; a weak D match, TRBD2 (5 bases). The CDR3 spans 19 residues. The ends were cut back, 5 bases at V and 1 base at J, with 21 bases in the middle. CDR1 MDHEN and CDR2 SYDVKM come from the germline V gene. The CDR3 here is CASSLSLRAPPSGANVLTF. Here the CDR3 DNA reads TGTGCCAGCAGTCTGTCCCTGAGGGCCCCACCGTCTGGGGCCAACGTCCTGACTTTC.

The CDR3 spells CASTPGHQNEQFF. The DNA for the CDR3 is TGTGCCAGCACCCCAGGCCACCAGAATGAGCAGTTCTTC. The J gene is TRBJ2-1, the V gene TRBV6-5; D gene unclear. Germline CDR1 reads MNHEY; CDR2 reads SVGAGI. V was trimmed by 7 bases and J by 7 bases, leaving 14 bases between them. This CDR3 is built from 13 residues.

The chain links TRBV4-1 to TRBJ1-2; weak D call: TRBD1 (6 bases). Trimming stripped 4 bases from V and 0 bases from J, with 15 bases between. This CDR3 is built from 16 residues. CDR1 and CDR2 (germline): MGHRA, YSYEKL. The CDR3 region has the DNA TGCGCCAGCAGCCTGGCGGGGGCAGGGTCTAACTATGGCTACACCTTC. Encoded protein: CASSLAGAGSNYGYTF.

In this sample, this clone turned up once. CDR3 nucleotides: TGCGCCAGCAGCTTGGCCGCGACAGGGGGTGTCATGAACACTGAAGCTTTCTTT. Its protein product is CASSLAATGGVMNTEAFF. The chain combines TRBV5-1 with TRBJ1-1; 9 bases match TRBD1. Germline loops: CDR1 SGHRS, CDR2 YFSETQ. The CDR3 consists of 18 residues. The junction had 9 bases not matched to a gene; V was cut back by 0 bases and J by 0 bases.

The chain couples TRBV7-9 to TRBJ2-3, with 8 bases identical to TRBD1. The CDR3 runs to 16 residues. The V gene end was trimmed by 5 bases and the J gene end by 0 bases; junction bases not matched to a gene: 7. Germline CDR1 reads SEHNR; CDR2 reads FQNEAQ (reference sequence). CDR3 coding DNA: TGTGCCAGCAGCAGGGGACAGGCCCATAGCACAGATACGCAGTATTTT. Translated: CASSRGQAHSTDTQYF.

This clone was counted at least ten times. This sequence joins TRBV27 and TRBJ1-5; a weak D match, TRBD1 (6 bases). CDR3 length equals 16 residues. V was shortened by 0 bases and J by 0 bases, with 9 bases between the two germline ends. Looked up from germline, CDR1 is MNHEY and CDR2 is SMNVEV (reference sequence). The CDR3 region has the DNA TGTGCCAGCAGTTTATCGGCAGGGGTTAGCAATCAGCCCCAGCATTTT. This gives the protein CASSLSAGVSNQPQHF.